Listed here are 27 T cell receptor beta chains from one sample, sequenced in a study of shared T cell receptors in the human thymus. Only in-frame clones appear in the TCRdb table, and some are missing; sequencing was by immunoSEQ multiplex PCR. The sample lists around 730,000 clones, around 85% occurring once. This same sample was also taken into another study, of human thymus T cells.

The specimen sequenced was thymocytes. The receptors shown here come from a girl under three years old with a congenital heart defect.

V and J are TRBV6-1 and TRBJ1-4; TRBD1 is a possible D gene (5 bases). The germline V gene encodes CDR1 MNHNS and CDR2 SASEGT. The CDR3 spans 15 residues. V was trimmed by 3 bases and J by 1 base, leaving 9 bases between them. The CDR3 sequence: CASSDLRVTNEKLFF. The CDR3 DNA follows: TGTGCCAGCAGTGACCTCAGGGTAACTAATGAAAAACTGTTTTTT.

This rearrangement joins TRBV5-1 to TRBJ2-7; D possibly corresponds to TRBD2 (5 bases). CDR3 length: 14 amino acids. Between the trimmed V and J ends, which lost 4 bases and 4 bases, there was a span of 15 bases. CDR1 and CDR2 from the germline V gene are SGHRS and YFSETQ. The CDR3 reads CASSPGLRVYEQYF. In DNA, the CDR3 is TGCGCCAGCAGCCCTGGCCTGCGGGTTTACGAGCAGTACTTC.

As DNA, the CDR3 is TGTGCCAGCAGTGCGTGGTACGGAGATGGCTACACCTTC. Translating it yields CASSAWYGDGYTF. V is TRBV6-4 and J is TRBJ1-2; unclear D gene. Germline V gene sequence: CDR1 MRHNA, CDR2 SNTAGT. Trimming shortened V by 4 bases and J by 6 bases, and 12 bases separated the two germline ends. This CDR3 is 13 amino acids long.

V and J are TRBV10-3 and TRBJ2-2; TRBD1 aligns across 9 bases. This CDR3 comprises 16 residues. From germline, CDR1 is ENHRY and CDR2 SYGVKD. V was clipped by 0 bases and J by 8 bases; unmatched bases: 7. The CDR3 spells CAISESRDRARGELFF. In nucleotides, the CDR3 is TGTGCCATCAGTGAGTCAAGGGACAGGGCCCGAGGGGAGCTGTTTTTT.

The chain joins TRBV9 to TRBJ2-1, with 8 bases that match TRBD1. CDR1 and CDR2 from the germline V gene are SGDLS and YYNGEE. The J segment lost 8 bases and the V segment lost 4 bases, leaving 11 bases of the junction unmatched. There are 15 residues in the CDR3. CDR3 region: CASSPGQGGRDEQFF. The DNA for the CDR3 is TGTGCCAGCAGCCCCGGACAGGGTGGCAGGGATGAGCAGTTCTTC.

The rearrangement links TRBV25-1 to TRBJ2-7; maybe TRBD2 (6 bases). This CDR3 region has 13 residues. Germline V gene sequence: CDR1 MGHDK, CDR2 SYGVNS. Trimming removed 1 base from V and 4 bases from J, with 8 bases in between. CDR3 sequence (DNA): TGTGCCAGCAGTGAATCCGGGACTTACGAGCAGTACTTC. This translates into CASSESGTYEQYF.

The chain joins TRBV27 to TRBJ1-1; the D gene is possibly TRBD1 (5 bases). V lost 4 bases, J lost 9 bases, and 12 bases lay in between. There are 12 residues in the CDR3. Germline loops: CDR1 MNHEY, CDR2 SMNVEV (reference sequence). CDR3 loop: CASSWGEGQAFF. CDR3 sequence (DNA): TGTGCCAGCAGTTGGGGGGAGGGACAAGCTTTCTTT.

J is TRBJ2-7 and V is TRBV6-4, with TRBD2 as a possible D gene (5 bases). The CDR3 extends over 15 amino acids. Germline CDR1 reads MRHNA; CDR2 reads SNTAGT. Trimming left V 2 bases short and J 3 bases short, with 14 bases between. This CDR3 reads CASSDVGAPVYEQYF. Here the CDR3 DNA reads TGTGCCAGCAGTGACGTGGGAGCCCCCGTCTACGAGCAGTACTTC.

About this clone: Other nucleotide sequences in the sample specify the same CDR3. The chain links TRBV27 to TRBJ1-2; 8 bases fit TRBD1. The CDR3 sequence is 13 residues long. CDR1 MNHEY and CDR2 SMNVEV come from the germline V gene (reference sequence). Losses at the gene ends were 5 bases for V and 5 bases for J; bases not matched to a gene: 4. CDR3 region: CASSLGTGYGYTF. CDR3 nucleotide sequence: TGTGCCAGCAGTCTGGGGACAGGATATGGCTACACCTTC.

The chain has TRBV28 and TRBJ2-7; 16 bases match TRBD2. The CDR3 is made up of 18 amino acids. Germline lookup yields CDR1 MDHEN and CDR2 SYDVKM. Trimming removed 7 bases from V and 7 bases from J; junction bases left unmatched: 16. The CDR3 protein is CASTSPSGLAGGPGEQYF. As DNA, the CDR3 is TGTGCCAGCACCTCCCCCTCGGGACTAGCGGGGGGGCCGGGTGAGCAGTACTTC.

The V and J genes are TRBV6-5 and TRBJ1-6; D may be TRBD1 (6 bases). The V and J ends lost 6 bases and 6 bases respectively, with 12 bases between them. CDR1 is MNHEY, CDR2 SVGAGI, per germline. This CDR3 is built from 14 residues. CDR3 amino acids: CASRLTGINSPLHF. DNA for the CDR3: TGTGCCAGCAGACTCACAGGGATTAATTCACCCCTCCACTTT.

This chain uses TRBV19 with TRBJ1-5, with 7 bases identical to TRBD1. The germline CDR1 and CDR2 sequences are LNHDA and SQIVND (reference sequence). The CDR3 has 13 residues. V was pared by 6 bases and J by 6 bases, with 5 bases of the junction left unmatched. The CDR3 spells CASRGTAFQPQHF. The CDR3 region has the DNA TGTGCCAGTAGAGGGACAGCCTTTCAGCCCCAGCATTTT.

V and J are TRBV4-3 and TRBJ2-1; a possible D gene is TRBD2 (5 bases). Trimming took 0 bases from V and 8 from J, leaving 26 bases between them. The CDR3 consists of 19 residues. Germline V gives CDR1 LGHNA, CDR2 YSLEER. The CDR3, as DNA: TGCGCCAGCAGCCAAGATGTGGTTGGGGAAACGGGGTTACAATATGAGCAGTTCTTC. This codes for CASSQDVVGETGLQYEQFF.

The CDR3 sequence is CASSQPAGITDTQYF. CDR3 DNA sequence: TGTGCCAGCTCACAGCCAGCGGGAATAACAGATACGCAGTATTTT. The J gene is TRBJ2-3, the V gene TRBV18; 7 positions agree with TRBD2. This CDR3 region has 15 residues. Trimming took 4 bases from V and 3 from J; bases not matched to a gene: 7. Per germline, CDR1 KGHSH and CDR2 LQKENI.

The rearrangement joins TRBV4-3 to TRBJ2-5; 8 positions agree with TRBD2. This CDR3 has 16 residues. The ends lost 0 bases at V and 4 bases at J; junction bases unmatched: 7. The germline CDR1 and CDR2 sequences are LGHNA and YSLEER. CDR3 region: CASSQEAGGDPETQYF. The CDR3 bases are TGCGCCAGCAGCCAAGAGGCCGGGGGGGATCCAGAGACCCAGTACTTC.

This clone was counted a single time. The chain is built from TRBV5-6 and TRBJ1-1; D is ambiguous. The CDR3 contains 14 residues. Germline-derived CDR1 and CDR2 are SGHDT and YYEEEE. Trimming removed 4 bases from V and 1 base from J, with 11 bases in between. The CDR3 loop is CASSLGSGNTEAFF. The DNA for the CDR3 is TGTGCCAGCAGCCTAGGCTCGGGGAACACTGAAGCTTTCTTT.

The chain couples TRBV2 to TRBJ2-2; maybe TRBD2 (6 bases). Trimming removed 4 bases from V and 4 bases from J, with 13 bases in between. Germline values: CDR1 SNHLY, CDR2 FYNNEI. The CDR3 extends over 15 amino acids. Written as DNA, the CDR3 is TGTGCCAGCAGTGTCAAACCGGGACTCACCGGGGAGCTGTTTTTT. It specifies CASSVKPGLTGELFF.

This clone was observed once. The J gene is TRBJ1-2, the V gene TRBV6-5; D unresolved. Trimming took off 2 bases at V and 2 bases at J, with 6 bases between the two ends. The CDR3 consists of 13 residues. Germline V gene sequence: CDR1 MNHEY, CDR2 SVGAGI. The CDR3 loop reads CASSYETNYGYTF. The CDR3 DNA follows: TGTGCCAGCAGTTACGAGACAAACTATGGCTACACCTTC.

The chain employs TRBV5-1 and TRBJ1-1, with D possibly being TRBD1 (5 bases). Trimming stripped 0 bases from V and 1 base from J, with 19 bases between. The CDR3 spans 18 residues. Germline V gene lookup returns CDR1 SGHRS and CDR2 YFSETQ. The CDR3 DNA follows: TGCGCCAGCAGCTTGGAATCCGCGAGGGAGGGACGGAACACTGAAGCTTTCTTT. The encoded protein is CASSLESAREGRNTEAFF.

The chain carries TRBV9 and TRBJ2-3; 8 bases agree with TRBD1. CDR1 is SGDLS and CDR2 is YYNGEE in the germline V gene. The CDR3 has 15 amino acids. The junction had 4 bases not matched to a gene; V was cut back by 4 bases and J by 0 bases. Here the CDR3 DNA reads TGTGCCAGCAGCCCCCGACAGGGGAGCACAGATACGCAGTATTTT. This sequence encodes CASSPRQGSTDTQYF.

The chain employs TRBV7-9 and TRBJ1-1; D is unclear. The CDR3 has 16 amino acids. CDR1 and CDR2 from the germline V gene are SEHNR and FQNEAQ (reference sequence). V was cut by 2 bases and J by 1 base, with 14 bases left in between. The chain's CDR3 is CASSLSPDNGNTEAFF. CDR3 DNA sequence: TGTGCCAGCAGCTTATCACCCGACAACGGGAACACTGAAGCTTTCTTT. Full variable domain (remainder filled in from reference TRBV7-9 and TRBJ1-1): DTGVSQNPRHKITKRGQNVTFRCDPISEHNRLYWYRQTLGQGPEFLTYFQNEAQLEKSRLLSDRFSAERPKGSFSTLEIQRTEQGDSAMYLCASSLSPDNGNTEAFFGQGTRLTVV.

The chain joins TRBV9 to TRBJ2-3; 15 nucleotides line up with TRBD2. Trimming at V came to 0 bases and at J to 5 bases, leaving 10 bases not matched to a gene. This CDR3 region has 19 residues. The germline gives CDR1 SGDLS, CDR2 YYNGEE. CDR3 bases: TGTGCCAGCAGCGTAGTGTTAAGGACTAGCGGGGGGGTCGAAGATACGCAGTATTTT. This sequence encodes CASSVVLRTSGGVEDTQYF.

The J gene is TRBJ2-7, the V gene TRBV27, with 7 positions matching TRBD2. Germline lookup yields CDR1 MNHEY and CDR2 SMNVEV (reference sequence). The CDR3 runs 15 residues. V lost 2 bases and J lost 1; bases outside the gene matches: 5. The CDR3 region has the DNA TGTGCCAGCAGTTTAGAGGCTAGCGGATCCTACGAGCAGTACTTC. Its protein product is CASSLEASGSYEQYF.

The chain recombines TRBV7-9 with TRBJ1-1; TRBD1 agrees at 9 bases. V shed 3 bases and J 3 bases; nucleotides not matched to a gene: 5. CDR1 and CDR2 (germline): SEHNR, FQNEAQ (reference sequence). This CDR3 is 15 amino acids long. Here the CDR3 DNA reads TGTGCCAGCAGCTTCCCCGGGACAGGGCACACTGAAGCTTTCTTT. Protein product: CASSFPGTGHTEAFF.

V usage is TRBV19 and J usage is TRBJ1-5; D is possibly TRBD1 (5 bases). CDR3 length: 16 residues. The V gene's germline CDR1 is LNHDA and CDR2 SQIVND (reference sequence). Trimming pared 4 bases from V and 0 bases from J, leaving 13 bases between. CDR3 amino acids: CASSSLGQNSNQPQHF. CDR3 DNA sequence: TGTGCCAGTAGTAGCCTGGGGCAGAATAGCAATCAGCCCCAGCATTTT. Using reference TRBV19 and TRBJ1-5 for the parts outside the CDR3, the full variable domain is DGGITQSPKYLFRKEGQNVTLSCEQNLNHDAMYWYRQDPGQGLRLIYYSQIVNDFQKGDIAEGYSVSREKKESFPLTVTSAQKNPTAFYLCASSSLGQNSNQPQHFGDGTRLSIL.

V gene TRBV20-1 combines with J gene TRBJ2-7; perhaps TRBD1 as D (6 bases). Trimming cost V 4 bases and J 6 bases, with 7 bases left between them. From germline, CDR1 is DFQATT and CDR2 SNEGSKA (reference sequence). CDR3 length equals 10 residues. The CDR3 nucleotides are TGCAGTGCTACAGGGGTCGAGCAGTACTTC. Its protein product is CSATGVEQYF.

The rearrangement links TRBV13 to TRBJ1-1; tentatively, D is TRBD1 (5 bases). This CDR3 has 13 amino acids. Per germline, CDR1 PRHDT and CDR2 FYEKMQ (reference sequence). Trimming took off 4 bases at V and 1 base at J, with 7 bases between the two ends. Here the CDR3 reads CASSWGGNTEAFF. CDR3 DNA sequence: TGTGCCAGCAGCTGGGGGGGGAACACTGAAGCTTTCTTT.